The sequence of this T cell receptor beta chain was determined in a study of Graves' ophthalmopathy and Graves' hyperthyroidism. Amplified TCR beta CDR3 regions were obtained using RNA transcripts as template. RT-PCR with HTBI primers came first, then second-round multiplex PCR. TCRdb independently ran MiXCR on the multiplex PCR reads; one entry per CDR3 protein. Of hundreds of thousands of distinct CDR3 sequences listed, about 21% were seen once; the top ten hold 2.5% to 3.5%. The PBMC fraction was derived from about 9.2 ml of fresh peripheral blood. The CDR3 spans 13 residues. V was shortened by 2 bases and J by 5 bases, with 7 bases between the two germline ends. As concerns this clonotype: A read error may explain this, as a much larger clone is one base away.

The specimen was peripheral blood. This sequence joins TRBV12-3 or TRBV12-4 and TRBJ1-5; the D is unclear. This TCR was recovered from a woman aged 18-29 years with stable Graves' hyperthyroidism. CDR3 sequence reads: CASSLRKDQPQHF. In nucleotides, the CDR3 is TGTGCCAGCAGTTTACGGAAAGATCAGCCCCAGCATTTT.